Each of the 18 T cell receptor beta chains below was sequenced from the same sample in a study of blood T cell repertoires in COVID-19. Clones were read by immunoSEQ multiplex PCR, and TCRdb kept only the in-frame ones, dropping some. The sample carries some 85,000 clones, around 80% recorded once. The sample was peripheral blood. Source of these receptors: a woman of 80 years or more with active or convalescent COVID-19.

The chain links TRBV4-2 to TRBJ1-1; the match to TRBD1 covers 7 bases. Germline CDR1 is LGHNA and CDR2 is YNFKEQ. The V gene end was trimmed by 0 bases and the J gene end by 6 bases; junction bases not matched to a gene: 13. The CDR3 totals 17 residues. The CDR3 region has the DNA TGTGCCAGCAGCCAAGATCCCCCGGCAGGGGGAATCTCTGAAGCTTTCTTT. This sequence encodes CASSQDPPAGGISEAFF.

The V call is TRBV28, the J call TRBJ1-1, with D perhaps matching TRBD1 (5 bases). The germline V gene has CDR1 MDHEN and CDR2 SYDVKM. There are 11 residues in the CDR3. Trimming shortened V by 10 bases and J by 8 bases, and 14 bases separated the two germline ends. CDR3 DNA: TGTGCCATCGTGGGAGGGGAGGAAGCTTTCTTT. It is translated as CAIVGGEEAFF. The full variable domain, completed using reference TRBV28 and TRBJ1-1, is DVKVTQSSRYLVKRTGEKVFLECVQDMDHENMFWYRQDPGLGLRLIYFSYDVKMKEKGDIPEGYSVSREKKERFSLILESASTNQTSMYLCAIVGGEEAFFGQGTRLTVV.

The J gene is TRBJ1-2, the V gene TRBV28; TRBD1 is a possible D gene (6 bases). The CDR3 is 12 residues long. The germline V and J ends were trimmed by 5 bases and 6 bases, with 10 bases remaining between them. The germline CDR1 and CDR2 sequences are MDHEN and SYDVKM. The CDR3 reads CASSVQGNGYTF. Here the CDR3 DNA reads TGTGCCAGCAGTGTTCAGGGGAATGGCTACACCTTC.

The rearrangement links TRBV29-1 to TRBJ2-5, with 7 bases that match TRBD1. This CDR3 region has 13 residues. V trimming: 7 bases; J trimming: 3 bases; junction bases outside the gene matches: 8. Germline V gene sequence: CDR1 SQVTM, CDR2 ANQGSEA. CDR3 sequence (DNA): TGCAGCGCAGCCGGGACAGAAAAAGAGACCCAGTACTTC. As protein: CSAAGTEKETQYF.

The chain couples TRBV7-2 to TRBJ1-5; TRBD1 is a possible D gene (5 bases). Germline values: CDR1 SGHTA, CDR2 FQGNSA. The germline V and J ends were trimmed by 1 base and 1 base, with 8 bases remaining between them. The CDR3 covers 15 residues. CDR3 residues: CASSLEGNSNQPQHF. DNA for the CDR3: TGTGCCAGCAGCTTAGAGGGGAACAGCAATCAGCCCCAGCATTTT.

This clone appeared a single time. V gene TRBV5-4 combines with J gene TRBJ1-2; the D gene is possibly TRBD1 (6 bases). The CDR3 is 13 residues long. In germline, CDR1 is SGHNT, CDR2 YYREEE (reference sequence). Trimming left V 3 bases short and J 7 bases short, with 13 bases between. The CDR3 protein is CASSSNRAGGYTF. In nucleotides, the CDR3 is TGTGCCAGCAGCTCCAACAGGGCTGGTGGCTACACCTTC.

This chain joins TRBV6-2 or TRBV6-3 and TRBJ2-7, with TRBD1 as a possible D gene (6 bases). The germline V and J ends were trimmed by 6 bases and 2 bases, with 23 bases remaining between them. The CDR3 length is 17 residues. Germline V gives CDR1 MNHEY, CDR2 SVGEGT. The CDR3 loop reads CASSPYNRVSPTYEQYF. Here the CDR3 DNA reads TGTGCCAGCAGCCCTTATAACAGGGTTTCTCCTACCTACGAGCAGTACTTC.

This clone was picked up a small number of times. The CDR3, as DNA: TGTGCCAGTAGTCTAAACCGGGACAGGGGAAACGAGCAGTACTTC. Translated: CASSLNRDRGNEQYF. The V and J genes are TRBV19 and TRBJ2-7; 10 bases line up with TRBD1. The germline V gene has CDR1 LNHDA and CDR2 SQIVND (reference sequence). J gave up 5 bases and V 5 bases, and 9 bases lay outside the gene matches. The CDR3 runs to 15 residues.

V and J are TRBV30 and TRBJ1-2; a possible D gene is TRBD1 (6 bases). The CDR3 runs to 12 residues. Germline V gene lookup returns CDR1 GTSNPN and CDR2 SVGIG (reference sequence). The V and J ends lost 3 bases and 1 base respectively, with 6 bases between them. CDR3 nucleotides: TGTGCCTGGAGAGGGGGTAACTATGGCTACACCTTC. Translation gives CAWRGGNYGYTF.

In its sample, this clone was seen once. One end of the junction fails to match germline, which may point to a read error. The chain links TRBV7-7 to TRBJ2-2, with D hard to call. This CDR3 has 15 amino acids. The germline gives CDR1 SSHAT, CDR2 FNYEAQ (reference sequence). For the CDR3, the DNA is TGTGCTAGCAGTCCTGACAACTCGAACACCGGGGAGCTGTTTTTT. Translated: CASSPDNSNTGELFF.

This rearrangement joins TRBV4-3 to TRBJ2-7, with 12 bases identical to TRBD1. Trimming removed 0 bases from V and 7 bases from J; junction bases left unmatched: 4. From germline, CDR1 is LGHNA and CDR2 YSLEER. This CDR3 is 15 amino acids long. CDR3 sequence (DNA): TGCGCCAGCAGCCAAGATACGGGACAGGGGGCGGAGCAGTACTTC. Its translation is CASSQDTGQGAEQYF.

CDR3 DNA sequence: TGTGCCAGCAGCTTAGATCTGGCTAGCGGGGGCCGATACCAAGAGACCCAGTACTTC. This sequence encodes CASSLDLASGGRYQETQYF. This rearrangement joins TRBV11-3 to TRBJ2-5; TRBD2 agrees at 10 bases. After removal of 0 bases from V and 0 bases from J, the junction contained 10 bases not matched to a gene. Germline values: CDR1 SGHNT, CDR2 YENEEA. This CDR3 has 19 residues.

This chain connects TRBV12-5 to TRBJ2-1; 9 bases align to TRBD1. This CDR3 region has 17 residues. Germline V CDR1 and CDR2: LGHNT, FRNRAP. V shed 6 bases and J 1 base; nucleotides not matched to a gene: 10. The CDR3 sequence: CASGGTGSSSSYNEQFF. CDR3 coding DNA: TGTGCTAGTGGGGGGACAGGGAGTTCGTCGTCCTACAATGAGCAGTTCTTC.

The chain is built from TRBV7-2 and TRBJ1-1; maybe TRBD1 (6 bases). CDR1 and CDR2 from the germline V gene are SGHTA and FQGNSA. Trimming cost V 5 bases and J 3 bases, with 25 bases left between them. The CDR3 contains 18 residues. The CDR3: CASSHGLSKGRGHTEAFF. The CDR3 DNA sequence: TGTGCCAGCAGCCACGGTCTCTCCAAGGGCAGGGGCCACACTGAAGCTTTCTTT.

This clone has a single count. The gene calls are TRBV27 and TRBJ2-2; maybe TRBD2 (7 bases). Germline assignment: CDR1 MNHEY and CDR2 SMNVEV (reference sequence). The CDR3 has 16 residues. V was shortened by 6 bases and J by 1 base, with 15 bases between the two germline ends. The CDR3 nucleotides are TGTGCCAGCAGCTGGGGCGGGGGCCAGAACACCGGGGAGCTGTTTTTT. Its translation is CASSWGGGQNTGELFF.

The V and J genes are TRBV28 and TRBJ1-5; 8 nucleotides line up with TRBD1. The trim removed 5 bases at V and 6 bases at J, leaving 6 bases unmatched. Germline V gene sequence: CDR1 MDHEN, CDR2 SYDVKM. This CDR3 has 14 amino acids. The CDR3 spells CASSKQGGPQPQHF. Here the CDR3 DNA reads TGTGCCAGCAGTAAACAGGGGGGGCCTCAGCCCCAGCATTTT.

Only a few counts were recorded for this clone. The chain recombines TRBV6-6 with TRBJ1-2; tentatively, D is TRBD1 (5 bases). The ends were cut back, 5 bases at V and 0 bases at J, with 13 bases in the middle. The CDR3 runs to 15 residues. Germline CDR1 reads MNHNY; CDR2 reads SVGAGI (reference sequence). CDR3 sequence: CASSTGQLANYGYTF. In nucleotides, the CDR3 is TGTGCCAGCAGTACCGGACAATTAGCTAACTATGGCTACACCTTC.

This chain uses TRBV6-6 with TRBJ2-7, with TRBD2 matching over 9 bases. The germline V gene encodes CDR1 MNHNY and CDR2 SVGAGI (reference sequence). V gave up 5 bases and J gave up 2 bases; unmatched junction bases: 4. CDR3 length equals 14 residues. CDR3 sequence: CASSLAGTAYEQYF. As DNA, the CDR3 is TGTGCCAGCAGTCTAGCGGGGACCGCCTACGAGCAGTACTTC.